The TCR beta chain described here comes from a study of T cells in localized non-small cell lung cancer. General study findings and limits: A raised T cell density in blood coincided with lengthier overall survival. Adjacent lung tissue had a median about 57 of the top 100 clones found in the tumor.

As for this clone: Its antigen is still unknown.

CDR3 length: 15 residues. Germline CDR1 ENHRY, CDR2 SYGVKD. The V end was cut by 5 bases, the J end by 0 bases, with 10 bases between. Measured with immunoSEQ multiplex PCR; TCRdb has only the in-frame clones, and not every one. The table shows about 72,000 clones, with roughly 86% occurring only once. Specimen: peripheral blood, collected before any cancer treatment. The chain combines TRBV10-3 with TRBJ2-2; maybe TRBD1 (6 bases). This receptor was obtained from a female donor at least 60 years old with stage I lung adenocarcinoma. The CDR3 protein is CAISSGTTNTGELFF. In DNA form, the CDR3 reads TGTGCCATCAGTAGTGGGACAACGAACACCGGGGAGCTGTTTTTT.